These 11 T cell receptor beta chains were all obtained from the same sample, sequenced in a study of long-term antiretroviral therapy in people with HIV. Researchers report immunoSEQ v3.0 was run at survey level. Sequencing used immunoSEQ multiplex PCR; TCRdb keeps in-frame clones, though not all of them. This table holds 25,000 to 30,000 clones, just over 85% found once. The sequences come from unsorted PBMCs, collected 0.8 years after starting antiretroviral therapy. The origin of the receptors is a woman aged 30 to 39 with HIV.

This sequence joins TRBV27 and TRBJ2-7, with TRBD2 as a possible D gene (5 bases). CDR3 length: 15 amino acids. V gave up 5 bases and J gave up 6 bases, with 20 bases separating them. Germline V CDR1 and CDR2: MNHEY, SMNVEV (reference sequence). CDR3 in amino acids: CASSPNPGKAGEQYF. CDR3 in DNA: TGTGCCAGCAGTCCCAACCCCGGGAAAGCCGGCGAGCAGTACTTC.

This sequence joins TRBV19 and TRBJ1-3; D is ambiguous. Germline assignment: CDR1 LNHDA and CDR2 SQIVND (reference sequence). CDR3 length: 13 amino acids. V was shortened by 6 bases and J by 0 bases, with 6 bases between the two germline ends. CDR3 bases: TGTGCCAGTAGCTGGGCCTCTGGAAACACCATATATTTT. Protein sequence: CASSWASGNTIYF.

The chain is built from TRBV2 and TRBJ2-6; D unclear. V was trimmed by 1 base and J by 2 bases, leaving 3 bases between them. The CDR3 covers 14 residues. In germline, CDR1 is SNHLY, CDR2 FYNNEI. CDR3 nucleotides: TGTGCCAGCAGTGAAGTTGCTGGGGCCAACGTCCTGACTTTC. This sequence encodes CASSEVAGANVLTF.

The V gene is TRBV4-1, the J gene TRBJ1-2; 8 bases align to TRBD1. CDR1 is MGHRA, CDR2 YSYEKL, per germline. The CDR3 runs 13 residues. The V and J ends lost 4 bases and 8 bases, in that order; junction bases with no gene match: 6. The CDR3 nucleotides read TGCGCCAGCAGCCCTCGGACAGGGTCGGGCTACACCTTC. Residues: CASSPRTGSGYTF.

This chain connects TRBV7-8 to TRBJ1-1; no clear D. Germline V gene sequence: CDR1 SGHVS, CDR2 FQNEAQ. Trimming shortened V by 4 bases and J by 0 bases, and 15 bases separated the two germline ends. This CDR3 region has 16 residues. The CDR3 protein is CASSSPGLQVNTEAFF. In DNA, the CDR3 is TGTGCCAGCAGCTCACCAGGCCTACAAGTGAACACTGAAGCTTTCTTT.

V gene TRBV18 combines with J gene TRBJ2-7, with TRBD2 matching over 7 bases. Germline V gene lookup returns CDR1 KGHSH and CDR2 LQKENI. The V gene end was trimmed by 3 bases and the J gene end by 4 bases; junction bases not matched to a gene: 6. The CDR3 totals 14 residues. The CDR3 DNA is TGTGCCAGCTCACCCTATGGGGGAGGGTACGAGCAGTACGTC. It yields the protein CASSPYGGGYEQYV.

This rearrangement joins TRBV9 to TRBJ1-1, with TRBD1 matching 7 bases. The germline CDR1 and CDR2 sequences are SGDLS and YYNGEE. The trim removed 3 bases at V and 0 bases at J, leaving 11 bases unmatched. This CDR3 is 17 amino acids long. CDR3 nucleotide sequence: TGTGCCAGCAGCGCGCAGGGACAGCATCTTATGAACACTGAAGCTTTCTTT. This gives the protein CASSAQGQHLMNTEAFF.

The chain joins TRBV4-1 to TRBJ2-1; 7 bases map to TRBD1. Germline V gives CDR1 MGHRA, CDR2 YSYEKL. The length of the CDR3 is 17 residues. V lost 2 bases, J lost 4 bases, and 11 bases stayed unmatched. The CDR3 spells CASSQRPGTDAYNEQFF. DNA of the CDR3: TGCGCCAGCAGCCAAAGACCCGGGACAGACGCTTACAATGAGCAGTTCTTC.

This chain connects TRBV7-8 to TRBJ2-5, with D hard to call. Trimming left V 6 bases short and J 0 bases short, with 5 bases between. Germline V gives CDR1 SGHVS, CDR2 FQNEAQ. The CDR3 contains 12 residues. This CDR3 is CASSPYQETQYF. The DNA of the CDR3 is TGTGCCAGCAGTCCCTACCAAGAGACCCAGTACTTC.

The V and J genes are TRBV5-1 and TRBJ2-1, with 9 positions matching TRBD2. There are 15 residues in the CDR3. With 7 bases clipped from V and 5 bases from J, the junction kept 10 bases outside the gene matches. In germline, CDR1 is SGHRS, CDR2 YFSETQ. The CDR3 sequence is CASGFGRGGDNEQFF. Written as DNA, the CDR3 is TGCGCCAGCGGTTTTGGGCGGGGGGGCGACAATGAGCAGTTCTTC. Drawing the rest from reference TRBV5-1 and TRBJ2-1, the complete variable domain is KAGVTQTPRYLIKTRGQQVTLSCSPISGHRSVSWYQQTPGQGLQFLFEYFSETQRNKGNFPGRFSGRQFSNSRSEMNVSTLELGDSALYLCASGFGRGGDNEQFFGPGTRLTVL.

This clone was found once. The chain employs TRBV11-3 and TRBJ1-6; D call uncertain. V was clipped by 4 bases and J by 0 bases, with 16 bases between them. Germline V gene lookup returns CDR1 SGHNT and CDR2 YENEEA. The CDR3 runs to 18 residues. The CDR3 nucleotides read TGTGCCAGCAGCTCAAATTGGGGTATAAGCTCCTATAATTCACCCCTCCACTTT. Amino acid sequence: CASSSNWGISSYNSPLHF. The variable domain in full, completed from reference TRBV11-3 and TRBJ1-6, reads EAGVVQSPRYKIIEKKQPVAFWCNPISGHNTLYWYLQNLGQGPELLIRYENEEAVDDSQLPKDRFSAERLKGVDSTLKIQPAELGDSAVYLCASSSNWGISSYNSPLHFGNGTRLTVT.